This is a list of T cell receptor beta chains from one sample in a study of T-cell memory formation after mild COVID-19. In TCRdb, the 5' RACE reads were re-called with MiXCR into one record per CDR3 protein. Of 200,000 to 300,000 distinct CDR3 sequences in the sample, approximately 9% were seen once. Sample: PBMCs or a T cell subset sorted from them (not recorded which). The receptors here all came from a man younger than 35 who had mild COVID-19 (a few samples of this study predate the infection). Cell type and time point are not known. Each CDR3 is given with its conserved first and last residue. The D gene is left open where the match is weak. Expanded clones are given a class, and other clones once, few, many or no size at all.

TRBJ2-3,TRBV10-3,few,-,TGTGCCATCAGTGACCCACGCACAGATACGCAGTATTTT,CAISDPRTDTQYF
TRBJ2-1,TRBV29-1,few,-,TGCAGCGTTGATAGGGGTCTCAATGAGCAGTTCTTC,CSVDRGLNEQFF
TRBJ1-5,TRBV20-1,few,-,TGCAGTGCTACCCGGGACACCCAAAATCAGCCCCAGCATTTT,CSATRDTQNQPQHF
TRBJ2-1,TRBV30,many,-,TGTGCCTGGATCGACAATGAGCAGTTCTTC,CAWIDNEQFF
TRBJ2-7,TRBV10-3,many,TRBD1,TGTGCCATCAGTGACAGGGGGCAGGACGAGCAGTACTTC,CAISDRGQDEQYF
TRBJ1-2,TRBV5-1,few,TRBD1,TGCGCCAGCAGCCCGACAGGGTTCTATGGCTACACCTTC,CASSPTGFYGYTF
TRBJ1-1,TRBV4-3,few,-,TGCGCCAGCAGCCACCTCTTAGTGAGAACTGAAGCTTTCTTT,CASSHLLVRTEAFF
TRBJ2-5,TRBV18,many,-,TGTGCCAGCTCACCACCGTTAAGTGGGGCCGCGGAGACCCAGTACTTC,CASSPPLSGAAETQYF
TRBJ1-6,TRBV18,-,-,TGTGCCAGCTCACCACCGATAGGGACCGATTCACCCCTCCACTTT,CASSPPIGTDSPLHF
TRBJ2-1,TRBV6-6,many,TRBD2,TGTGCCAGCAGTTACCCTACCAGACTAGCGGGGGGGAGCTCGGCGAATGAGCAGTTCTTC,CASSYPTRLAGGSSANEQFF
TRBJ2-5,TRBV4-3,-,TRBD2,TGCGCCAGCAGCCAAGGGGCCACTAGCGGGGGAGAGACCCAGTACTTC,CASSQGATSGGETQYF
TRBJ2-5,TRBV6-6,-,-,TGTGCCAGTCGCCCGGGGGTATGGGAAGAGACCCAGTACTTC,CASRPGVWEETQYF
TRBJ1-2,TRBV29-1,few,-,TGCAGCGTTGAAACAAGCCCTAACTATGGCTACACCTTC,CSVETSPNYGYTF
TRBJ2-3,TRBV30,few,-,TGTGCCTGGAGTGTTGAAACGCAGTATTTT,CAWSVETQYF
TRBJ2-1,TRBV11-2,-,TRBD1,TGTGCCAGCAGTCGGGACAGGACCGAGGATGAGCAGTTCTTC,CASSRDRTEDEQFF